The 3 T cell receptor beta chains below all came from one sample that was sequenced in a study of shared clonotypes between healthy human individuals. The table came from immunoSEQ multiplex PCR; TCRdb's copy has only in-frame clones and leaves some out. This table holds roughly 1,100,000 clones, roughly 80% found once. Sequencing was done on a sample of memory CD4+ T cells sorted from blood. Subset reported: CD45RA-negative fraction. The origin of the receptors is a man younger than 35 in good health.

The chain combines TRBV30 with TRBJ1-5; no firm D call. The germline gives CDR1 GTSNPN, CDR2 SVGIG (reference sequence). V lost 1 base, J lost 0 bases, and 7 bases lay in between. This CDR3 has 14 amino acids. The CDR3 DNA follows: TGTGCCTGGAGTGCCGGGCCTAGCAATCAGCCCCAGCATTTT. Translating gives CAWSAGPSNQPQHF. The whole variable domain, filled in from reference TRBV30 and TRBJ1-5, reads SQTIHQWPATLVQPVGSPLSLECTVEGTSNPNLYWYRQAAGRGLQLLFYSVGIGQISSEVPQNLSASRPQDRQFILSSKKLLLSDSGFYLCAWSAGPSNQPQHFGDGTRLSIL.

The V call is TRBV19, the J call TRBJ1-1, with 8 bases aligning to TRBD1. V lost 7 bases, J lost 1 base, and 11 bases stayed unmatched. This CDR3 has 16 residues. Germline-derived CDR1 and CDR2 are LNHDA and SQIVND (reference sequence). CDR3 nucleotides: TGTGCCAGTACCCCTCTCTCCGGGACAGGGAACACTGAAGCTTTCTTT. This codes for CASTPLSGTGNTEAFF.

Details on this clone: One end of the junction does not line up with germline, which may come from a read error. CDR3: CASRPSGQGTQYF. Here the CDR3 DNA reads TGTGCCAGCAGGCCTTCCGGGCAAGGGACCCAGTACTTC. This chain connects TRBV5-4 to TRBJ2-5; D call uncertain. The CDR3 runs to 13 residues. Germline V lookup: CDR1 SGHNT, CDR2 YYREEE (reference sequence).